This T cell receptor (beta chain) derives from a study of cytomegalovirus exposure and HLA in healthy donors. Study outcomes and limitations: Later, an analysis showed that TCR beta chains associated with HLA were more clonally expanded than others that were equally common.

As to this clone: Its specificity is not known.

Primers included in the PCR were 60 Vbeta and 13 Jbeta primers. Some clones are missing from TCRdb's copy, which holds only in-frame ones; the method was immunoSEQ multiplex PCR. The data hold around 220,000 clones, with approximately 68% observed a single time. The sequence came from a woman younger than 45 in good health and CMV-seronegative. The sequenced sample was PBMCs.

The CDR3 nucleotides are TGTGCCAGCAAGGCGGGCCTCCAAGAGACCCAGTACTTC. Protein product: CASKAGLQETQYF. This chain connects TRBV11-1 to TRBJ2-5; weak D call: TRBD2 (5 bases). The germline V gene encodes CDR1 SGHAT and CDR2 FQDESV (reference sequence). This CDR3 is 13 amino acids long. The germline V and J ends were trimmed by 7 bases and 1 base, with 10 bases remaining between them.